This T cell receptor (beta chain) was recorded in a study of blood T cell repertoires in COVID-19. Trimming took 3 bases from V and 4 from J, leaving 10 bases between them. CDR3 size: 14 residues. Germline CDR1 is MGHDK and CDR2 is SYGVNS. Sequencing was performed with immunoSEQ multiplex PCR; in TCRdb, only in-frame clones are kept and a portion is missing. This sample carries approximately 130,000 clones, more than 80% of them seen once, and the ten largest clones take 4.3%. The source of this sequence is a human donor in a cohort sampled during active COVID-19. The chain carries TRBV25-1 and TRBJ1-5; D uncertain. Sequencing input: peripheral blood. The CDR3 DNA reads TGTGCCAGCAGTGACTCGAGAACTAATCAGCCCCAGCATTTT. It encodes CASSDSRTNQPQHF.